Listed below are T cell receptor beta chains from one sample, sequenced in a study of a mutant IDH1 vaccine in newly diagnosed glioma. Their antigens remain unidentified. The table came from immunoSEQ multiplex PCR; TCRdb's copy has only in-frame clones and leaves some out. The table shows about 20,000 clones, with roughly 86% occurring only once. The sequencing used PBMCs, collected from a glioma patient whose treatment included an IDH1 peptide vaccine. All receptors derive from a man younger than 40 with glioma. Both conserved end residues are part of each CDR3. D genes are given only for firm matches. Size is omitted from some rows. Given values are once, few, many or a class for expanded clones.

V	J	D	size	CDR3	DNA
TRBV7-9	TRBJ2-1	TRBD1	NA	CASSGGQAFNEQFF	TGTGCCAGCAGCGGGGGACAGGCTTTCAATGAGCAGTTCTTC
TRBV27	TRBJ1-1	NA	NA	CASSSQPNTEAFF	TGTGCCAGCAGTTCTCAGCCGAACACTGAAGCTTTCTTT
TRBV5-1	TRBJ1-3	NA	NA	CASSSYSERVPGNTIYF	TGCGCCAGCAGCTCCTACTCGGAGAGGGTGCCTGGAAACACCATATATTTT
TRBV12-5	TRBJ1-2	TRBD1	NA	CASGSPGTGLYGYTF	TGTGCTAGTGGTTCCCCCGGGACAGGACTCTATGGCTACACCTTC
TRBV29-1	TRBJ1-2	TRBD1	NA	CSVEGQASGYGYTF	TGCAGCGTTGAGGGACAGGCGTCCGGCTATGGCTACACCTTC
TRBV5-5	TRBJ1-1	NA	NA	CASSFRPSVDTEAFF	TGTGCCAGCAGCTTTCGGCCGTCGGTGGACACTGAAGCTTTCTTT
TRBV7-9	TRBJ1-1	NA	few	CASSFGVEAFF	TGTGCCAGCAGCTTCGGGGTTGAAGCTTTCTTT
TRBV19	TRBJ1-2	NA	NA	CASSALLNSYGYTF	TGTGCCAGTAGTGCCCTCCTTAACAGCTATGGCTACACCTTC
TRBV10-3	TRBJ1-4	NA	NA	CAISEGATNEKLFF	TGTGCCATCAGTGAGGGCGCAACTAATGAAAAACTGTTTTTT
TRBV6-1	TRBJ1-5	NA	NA	CASSGTQGPDQPQHF	TGTGCCAGCAGTGGAACGCAGGGGCCCGATCAGCCCCAGCATTTT
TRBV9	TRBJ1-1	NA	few	CASSVNPSYATLSNTEAFF	TGTGCCAGCAGCGTCAACCCATCGTACGCTACCCTCTCGAACACTGAAGCTTTCTTT
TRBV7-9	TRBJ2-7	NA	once	CASSFSRTYSYEQYF	TGTGCCAGCAGCTTTTCGAGGACTTACTCCTACGAGCAGTACTTC
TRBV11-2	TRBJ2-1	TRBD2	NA	CASARLAGVNNEQFF	TGTGCCAGCGCCCGACTAGCGGGAGTCAACAATGAGCAGTTCTTC
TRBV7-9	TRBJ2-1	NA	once	CASRVPQARGSEQFF	TGTGCCAGCAGGGTTCCACAGGCCCGGGGGTCTGAGCAGTTCTTC
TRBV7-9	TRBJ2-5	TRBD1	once	CASSFPNRGETQYF	TGTGCCAGCAGCTTTCCTAACAGGGGAGAGACCCAGTACTTC
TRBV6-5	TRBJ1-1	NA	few	CASSYRVYTEAFF	TGTGCCAGCAGTTACAGGGTGTACACTGAAGCTTTCTTT
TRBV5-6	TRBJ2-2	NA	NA	CASSLGPNTGELFF	TGTGCCAGCAGCTTGGGGCCGAACACCGGGGAGCTGTTTTTT
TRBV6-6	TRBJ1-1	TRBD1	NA	CASGDRAGNTEAFF	TGTGCCAGCGGGGACAGGGCGGGGAACACTGAAGCTTTCTTT
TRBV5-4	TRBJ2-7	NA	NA	CASSTPSGAGYEQYF	TGTGCCAGCAGCACCCCTTCAGGGGCGGGCTACGAGCAGTACTTC
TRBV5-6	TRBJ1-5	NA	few	CASAKGDGNQPQHF	TGTGCCAGCGCTAAGGGGGATGGCAATCAGCCCCAGCATTTT
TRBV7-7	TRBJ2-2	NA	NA	CASSLDPNTGELFF	TGTGCCAGCAGCTTAGATCCGAACACCGGGGAGCTGTTTTTT
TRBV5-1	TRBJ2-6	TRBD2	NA	CASSSAGPSGANVLTF	TGCGCCAGCAGCTCAGCGGGGCCCTCTGGGGCCAACGTCCTGACTTTC
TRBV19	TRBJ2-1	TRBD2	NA	CASSIAGGTGAEQFF	TGTGCCAGTAGTATAGCGGGAGGCACCGGCGCGGAGCAGTTCTTC
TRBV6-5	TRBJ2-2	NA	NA	CASSRGSTGELFF	TGTGCCAGTTCGAGGGGATCCACCGGGGAGCTGTTTTTT
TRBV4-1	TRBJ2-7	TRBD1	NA	CASSPRDRVDGYEQYF	TGCGCCAGCAGCCCTCGGGACAGGGTTGATGGCTACGAGCAGTACTTC
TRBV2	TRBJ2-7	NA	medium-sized	CASSEDGAYEQYF	TGTGCCAGCAGTGAAGATGGGGCCTACGAGCAGTACTTC
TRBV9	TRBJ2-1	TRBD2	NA	CASSISGSAYNEQFF	TGTGCCAGCTCGATTAGCGGGAGTGCCTACAATGAGCAGTTCTTC
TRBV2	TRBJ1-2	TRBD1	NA	CASIGTDGYTF	TGTGCCAGCATTGGGACAGATGGCTACACCTTC
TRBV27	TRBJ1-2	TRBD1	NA	CASSPRDRPLYGYTF	TGTGCCAGCAGTCCGCGGGACAGGCCCCTCTATGGCTACACCTTC
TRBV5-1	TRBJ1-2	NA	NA	CASSPDTANYGYTF	TGCGCCAGCAGCCCGGACACTGCCAACTATGGCTACACCTTC
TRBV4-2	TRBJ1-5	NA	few	CASSQDPGSGQPQHF	TGTGCCAGCAGCCAAGATCCAGGGTCTGGTCAGCCCCAGCATTTT
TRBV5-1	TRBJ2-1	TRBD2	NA	CASSSGTSNSNEQFF	TGCGCCAGCAGCTCGGGGACTAGCAATTCAAATGAGCAGTTCTTC
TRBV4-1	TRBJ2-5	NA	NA	CASSQGTLDQETQYF	TGCGCCAGCAGCCAAGGGACGCTGGATCAAGAGACCCAGTACTTC
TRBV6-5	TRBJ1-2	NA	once	CASSYSIGAKGGYTF	TGTGCCAGCAGTTACTCCATCGGGGCGAAGGGGGGCTACACCTTC
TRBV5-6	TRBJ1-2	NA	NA	CASSSPGSDVANYGYTF	TGTGCCAGCAGCTCTCCCGGTTCGGACGTAGCTAACTATGGCTACACCTTC
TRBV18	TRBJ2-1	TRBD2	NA	CASSPTRAGGGHEQFF	TGTGCCAGCTCACCGACCCGAGCGGGAGGGGGCCATGAGCAGTTCTTC
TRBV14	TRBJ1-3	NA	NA	CASSQDGRTGNTIYF	TGTGCCAGCAGCCAAGACGGGAGAACTGGAAACACCATATATTTT
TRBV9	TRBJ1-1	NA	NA	CASSVGSDNTEAFF	TGTGCCAGCAGCGTAGGTTCGGATAACACTGAAGCTTTCTTT
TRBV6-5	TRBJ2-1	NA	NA	CASKRIAENNEQFF	TGTGCCAGCAAAAGGATAGCGGAAAACAATGAGCAGTTCTTC
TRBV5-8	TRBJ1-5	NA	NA	CASSLGKPNREQPQHF	TGTGCCAGCAGCTTGGGTAAACCTAACAGGGAGCAGCCCCAGCATTTT
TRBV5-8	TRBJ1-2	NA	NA	CASSLEMAPWNGYTF	TGTGCCAGCAGCTTGGAGATGGCTCCATGGAATGGCTACACCTTC
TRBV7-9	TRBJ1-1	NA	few	CASSLSRGTEAFF	TGTGCCAGCAGCCTGTCACGGGGCACTGAAGCTTTCTTT
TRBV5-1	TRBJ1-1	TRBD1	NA	CASSNKTGRTEAFF	TGCGCCAGCAGCAATAAGACAGGGAGGACTGAAGCTTTCTTT
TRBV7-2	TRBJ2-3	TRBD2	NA	CASSLSFAGGWTDTQYF	TGTGCCAGCAGCTTATCTTTTGCGGGAGGCTGGACAGATACGCAGTATTTT
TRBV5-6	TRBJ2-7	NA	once	CASSGLYYEQYF	TGTGCCAGCTCGGGACTTTACTACGAGCAGTACTTC
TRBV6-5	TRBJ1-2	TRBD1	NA	CASSYQTGTYAYGYTF	TGTGCCAGCAGTTACCAGACAGGGACCTACGCTTATGGCTACACCTTC
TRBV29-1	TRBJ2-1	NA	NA	CSVEVFKEEASSYNEQFF	TGCAGCGTTGAAGTTTTTAAAGAAGAGGCAAGCTCCTACAATGAGCAGTTCTTC
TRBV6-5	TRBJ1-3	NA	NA	CASSYRLSSGNTIYF	TGTGCCAGCAGTTACAGGCTTAGCTCTGGAAACACCATATATTTT
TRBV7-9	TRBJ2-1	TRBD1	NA	CASSSGQGGINEQFF	TGTGCCAGCAGCTCCGGACAGGGGGGAATTAATGAGCAGTTCTTC
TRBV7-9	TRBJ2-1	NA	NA	CASSLRVSTYNEQFF	TGTGCCAGCAGCTTAAGGGTCTCAACCTACAATGAGCAGTTCTTC